One sample yielded the 5 T cell receptor beta chains listed below, sequenced in a study of T cell repertoires in cytomegalovirus infection. TCRdb analysed the reads with MiXCR anew, one entry per CDR3 protein. Among 40,000 to 55,000 distinct CDR3 sequences, about 20% were seen once, and the ten largest hold about 90%. Their antigens remain unidentified. The source was CD8+ T cells from cultured PBMCs, collected from culture after CMV antigen stimulation. The origin of the receptors is a human donor in good health (CMV status not recorded). Some clones in this sample may be carry-over from other donors' samples.

The rearrangement joins TRBV7-2 to TRBJ2-1; 9 nucleotides line up with TRBD2. The length of the CDR3 is 18 residues. V gave up 1 base and J gave up 4 bases; unmatched junction bases: 11. Germline V gives CDR1 SGHTA, CDR2 FQGNSA. CDR3 DNA: TGTGCCAGCAGCTTAGGTGGGACTAGCCGTCTCCAATACAATGAGCAGTTCTTC. Amino acids: CASSLGGTSRLQYNEQFF.

This clonotype was picked up a small number of times. The CDR3 sequence is CASTSGGVANRAYNEQFF. The CDR3 nucleotides read TGTGCCAGCACCTCCGGGGGGGTAGCAAACCGAGCTTACAATGAGCAGTTCTTC. The rearrangement links TRBV6-2 or TRBV6-3 to TRBJ2-1, with 8 bases aligning to TRBD2. The V and J ends lost 7 bases and 4 bases, in that order; junction bases with no gene match: 18. Germline CDR1 is MNHEY and CDR2 is SVGEGT. The CDR3 spans 18 residues.

This chain uses TRBV13 with TRBJ2-1; no clear D gene. Per the germline V gene, CDR1 is PRHDT and CDR2 is FYEKMQ (reference sequence). The V end lost 5 bases, the J end lost 8 bases, and 22 bases lay between the germline ends. This CDR3 is 16 amino acids long. In DNA form, the CDR3 reads TGTGCCAGCAGCCCCGGGCGGCAAGCTCTTATAGATGAGCAGTTCTTC. This codes for CASSPGRQALIDEQFF.

The V and J genes are TRBV4-1 and TRBJ2-2; 10 positions match TRBD2. The length of the CDR3 is 16 residues. Germline V gene data show CDR1 as MGHRA and CDR2 as YSYEKL. Unmatched junction bases numbered 6, after V lost 1 base and J lost 7 bases. The chain's CDR3 is CASSQGAGGLGGELFF. DNA of the CDR3: TGCGCCAGCAGCCAAGGAGCGGGGGGGCTTGGCGGGGAGCTGTTTTTT.

There are a few counts of this clonotype. This chain uses TRBV7-2 with TRBJ2-7; 7 nucleotides line up with TRBD2. After removal of 4 bases from V and 1 base from J, the junction contained 7 bases not matched to a gene. From germline, CDR1 is SGHTA and CDR2 FQGNSA. CDR3 length: 15 residues. CDR3 residues: CASSSWGGGSYEQYF. As DNA, the CDR3 is TGTGCCAGCAGCTCATGGGGGGGGGGTTCCTACGAGCAGTACTTC.